In its sample, the clone carrying this T cell receptor beta chain was seen a few times. A sample-barcoded 5' primer and a J-beta primer mix were used in a second PCR of about 7 to 12 cycles. The template-switch adaptor, which had 12 random nucleotides, put a tag on each cDNA molecule. TCRdb reanalysed the 5' RACE reads using MiXCR and keeps one entry per CDR3 protein. The data show hundreds of thousands of distinct CDR3 sequences, around 45% seen once. The CDR3 extends over 11 amino acids. The germline CDR1 and CDR2 sequences are SGHRS and YFSETQ. The V end lost 6 bases, the J end lost 0 bases, and 4 bases lay between the germline ends. All donors came from Russia, were Caucasian and healthy, and spanned ages 6 to 90. The authors drew about 10 milliliters of peripheral blood from each donor. The extraction recovered at least 5.5 micrograms of total RNA per sample. The data were obtained in a study of blood T cells in healthy people across ages.

The TCR was taken from an older woman in good health. Sequencing was carried out using blood. The rearrangement links TRBV5-1 to TRBJ2-7; D unclear. The CDR3 nucleotides read TGCGCCAGCACTATCTCCTACGAGCAGTACTTC. It codes for CASTISYEQYF.